This T cell receptor (beta chain) was sequenced during a study of blood T cell repertoires in COVID-19. Looking at the study overall: Spain, Italy and the United States supplied samples that represented acute and convalescent COVID-19. From T cells, B-cell-depleted T cells, or PBMCs came the material, which was cDNA or gDNA.

Authors' methods: The assay estimated nucleated cells by amplifying reference gene primers. Produced via immunoSEQ multiplex PCR; TCRdb's table is partial and in-frame only. That table supplies the V and J calls and clone size; D and trimming were determined from the DNA. The sample carries about 200,000 clones, roughly four fifths recorded once. The CDR3 loop spans 15 amino acids. Trimming shortened V by 6 bases and J by 3 bases, and 18 bases separated the two germline ends. The V gene's germline CDR1 is MDHEN and CDR2 SYDVKM. What was sequenced was peripheral blood. This chain links TRBV28 with TRBJ2-7; D might be TRBD2 (8 bases). This TCR came from a human donor with acute or convalescent COVID-19. The donor label of this sample is uncertain. The CDR3 here is CASRRDSGSYYEQYF. CDR3 nucleotides: TGTGCCAGCAGACGGGACAGCGGGAGCTACTACGAGCAGTACTTC.